This entry is about one T cell receptor beta chain. CDR3 length: 15 amino acids. In germline, CDR1 is SNHLY, CDR2 FYNNEI. V lost 6 bases and J lost 3; bases outside the gene matches: 7. Method: immunoSEQ multiplex PCR; TCRdb's copy keeps in-frame clones and lacks some. Of roughly 100,000 clones in the sample, roughly nine tenths were seen once. The sample originates from a study of T cell changes during pregnancy in multiple sclerosis. The chain couples TRBV2 to TRBJ2-3; 9 positions match TRBD2. This sequence originates from a female donor with multiple sclerosis, enrolled in a pregnancy study. The sample consisted of peripheral blood, taken after pregnancy. CDR3 in DNA: TGTGCCAGCAGGGATAGCGGGAGAGGGACAGATACGCAGTATTTT. This translates into CASRDSGRGTDTQYF.